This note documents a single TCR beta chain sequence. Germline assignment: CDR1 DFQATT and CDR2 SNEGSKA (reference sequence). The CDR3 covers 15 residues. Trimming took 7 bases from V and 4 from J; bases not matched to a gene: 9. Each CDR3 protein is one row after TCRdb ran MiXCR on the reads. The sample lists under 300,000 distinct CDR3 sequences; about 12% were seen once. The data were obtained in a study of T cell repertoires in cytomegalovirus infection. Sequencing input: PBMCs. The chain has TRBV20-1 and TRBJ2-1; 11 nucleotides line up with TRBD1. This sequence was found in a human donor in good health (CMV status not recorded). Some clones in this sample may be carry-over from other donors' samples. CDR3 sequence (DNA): TGCAGTGGCTTGGACAGGGGGCTTGGTTACAATGAGCAGTTCTTC. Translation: CSGLDRGLGYNEQFF.